The clone carrying this T cell receptor (beta chain) was seen a few times. Its antigen is unidentified. The sample comes from a study of blood T cells in healthy people across ages. Using a J-beta primer mix together with a sample-barcoded 5' primer, a second PCR was run for about 6 to 11 cycles. Each cDNA molecule, via a template-switch adaptor with 12 random nucleotides, was tagged. TCRdb re-called the 5' RACE reads through MiXCR, storing one row per CDR3 protein. The table has roughly 650,000 distinct CDR3 sequences, 32% seen once. This CDR3 has 15 amino acids. From germline, CDR1 is SGDLS and CDR2 YYNGEE. V was pared by 1 base and J by 13 bases, with 10 bases of the junction left unmatched. The sample, approximately 11 milliliters of peripheral blood, was drawn from each donor. Study results and limitations: Long-lived donors had more naive CD4+ cells and higher diversity than aged donors.

J is TRBJ2-3 and V is TRBV9, with TRBD2 identical over 12 bases. The origin of this receptor is a woman of 80 years or more in good health. Specimen: blood. The chain's CDR3 is CASSVSETSGSSEYF. The CDR3 coding sequence is TGTGCCAGCAGCGTAAGCGAGACTAGCGGGAGTAGTGAGTATTTT.